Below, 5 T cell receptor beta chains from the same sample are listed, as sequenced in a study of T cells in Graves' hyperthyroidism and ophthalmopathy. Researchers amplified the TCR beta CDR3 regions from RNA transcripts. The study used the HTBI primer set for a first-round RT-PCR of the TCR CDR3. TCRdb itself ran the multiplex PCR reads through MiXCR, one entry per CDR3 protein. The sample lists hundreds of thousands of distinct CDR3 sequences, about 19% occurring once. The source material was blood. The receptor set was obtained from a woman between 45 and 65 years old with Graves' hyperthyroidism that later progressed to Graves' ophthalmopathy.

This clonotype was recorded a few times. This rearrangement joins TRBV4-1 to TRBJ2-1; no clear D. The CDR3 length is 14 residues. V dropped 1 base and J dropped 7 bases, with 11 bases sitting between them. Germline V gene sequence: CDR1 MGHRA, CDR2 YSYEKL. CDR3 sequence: CASSQARASNEQFF. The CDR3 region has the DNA TGCGCCAGCAGCCAAGCACGGGCTTCGAATGAGCAGTTCTTC.

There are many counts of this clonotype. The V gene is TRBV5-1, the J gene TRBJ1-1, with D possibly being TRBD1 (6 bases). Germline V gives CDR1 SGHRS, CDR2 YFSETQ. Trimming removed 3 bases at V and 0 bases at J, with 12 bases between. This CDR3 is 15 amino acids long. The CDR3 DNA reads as TGCGCCAGCAGCTGGACACAGGGACTGAACACTGAAGCTTTCTTT. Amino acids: CASSWTQGLNTEAFF.

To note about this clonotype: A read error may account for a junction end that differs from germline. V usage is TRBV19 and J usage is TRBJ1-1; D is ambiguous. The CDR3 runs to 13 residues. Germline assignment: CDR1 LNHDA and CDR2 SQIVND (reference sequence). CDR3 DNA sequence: TGTGCCAGTAGTACGCAAGCGAACACTGAAGCTTCCTTT. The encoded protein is CASSTQANTEASF.

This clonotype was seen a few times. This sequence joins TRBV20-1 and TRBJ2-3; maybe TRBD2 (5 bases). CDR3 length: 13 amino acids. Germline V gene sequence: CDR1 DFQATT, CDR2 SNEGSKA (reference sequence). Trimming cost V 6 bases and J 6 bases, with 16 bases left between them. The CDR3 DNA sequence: TGCAGTGCCCTAGCCGTAACCGCGGATACGCAGTATTTT. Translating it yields CSALAVTADTQYF.

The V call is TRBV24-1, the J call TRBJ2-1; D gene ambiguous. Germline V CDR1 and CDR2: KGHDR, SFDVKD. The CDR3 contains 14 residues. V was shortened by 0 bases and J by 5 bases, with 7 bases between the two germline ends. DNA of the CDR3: TGTGCCACCAGTGATTTGGCCCTAGACAATGAGCAGTTCTTC. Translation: CATSDLALDNEQFF.